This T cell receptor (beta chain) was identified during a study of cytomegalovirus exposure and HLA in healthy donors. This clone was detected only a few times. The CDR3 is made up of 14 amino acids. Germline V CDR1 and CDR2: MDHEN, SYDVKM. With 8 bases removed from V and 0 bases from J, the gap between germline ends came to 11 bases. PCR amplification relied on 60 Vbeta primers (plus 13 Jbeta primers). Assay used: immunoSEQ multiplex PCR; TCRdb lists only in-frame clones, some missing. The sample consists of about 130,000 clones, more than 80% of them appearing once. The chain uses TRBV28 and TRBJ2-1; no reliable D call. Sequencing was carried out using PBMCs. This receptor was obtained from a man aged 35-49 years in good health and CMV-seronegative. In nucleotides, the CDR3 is TGTGCCAGCCGCATAACCAGCTCCTACAATGAGCAGTTCTTC. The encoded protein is CASRITSSYNEQFF.